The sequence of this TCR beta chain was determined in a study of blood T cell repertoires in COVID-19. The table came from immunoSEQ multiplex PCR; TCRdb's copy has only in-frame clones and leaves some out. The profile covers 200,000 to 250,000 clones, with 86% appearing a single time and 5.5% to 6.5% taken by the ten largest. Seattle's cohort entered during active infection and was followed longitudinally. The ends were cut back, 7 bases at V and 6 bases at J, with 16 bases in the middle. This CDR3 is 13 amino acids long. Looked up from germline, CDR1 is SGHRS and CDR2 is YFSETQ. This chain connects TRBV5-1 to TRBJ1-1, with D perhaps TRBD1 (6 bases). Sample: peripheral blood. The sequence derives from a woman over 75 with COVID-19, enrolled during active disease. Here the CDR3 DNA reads TGCGCCAGCTTCCTTACACCAGGGGCTGAAGCTTTCTTT. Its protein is CASFLTPGAEAFF.